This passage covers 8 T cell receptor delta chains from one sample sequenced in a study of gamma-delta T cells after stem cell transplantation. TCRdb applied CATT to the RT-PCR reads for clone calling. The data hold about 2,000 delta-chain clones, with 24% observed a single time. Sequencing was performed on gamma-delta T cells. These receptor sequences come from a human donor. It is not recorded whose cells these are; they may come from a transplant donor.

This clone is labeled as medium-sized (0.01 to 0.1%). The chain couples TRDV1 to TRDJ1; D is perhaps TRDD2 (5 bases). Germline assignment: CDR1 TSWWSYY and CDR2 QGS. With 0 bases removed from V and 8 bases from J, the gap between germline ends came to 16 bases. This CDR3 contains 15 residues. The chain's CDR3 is CALGELPYPYSKLIF. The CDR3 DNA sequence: TGTGCTCTTGGGGAACTCCCCTACCCTTACTCAAAACTCATCTTT.

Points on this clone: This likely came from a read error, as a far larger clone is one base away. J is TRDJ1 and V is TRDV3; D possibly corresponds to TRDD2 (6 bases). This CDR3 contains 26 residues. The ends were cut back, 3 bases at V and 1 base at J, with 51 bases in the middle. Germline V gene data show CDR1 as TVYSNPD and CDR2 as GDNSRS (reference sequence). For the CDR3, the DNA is TGTGCCTTCTGGTTCGGCGTCCATCACCAATCTTTTCCTAGTTCGGGGTATCTGAGGCTCACCGATAAACTCATCTTT. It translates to CAFWFGVHHQSFPSSGYLRLTDKLIF.

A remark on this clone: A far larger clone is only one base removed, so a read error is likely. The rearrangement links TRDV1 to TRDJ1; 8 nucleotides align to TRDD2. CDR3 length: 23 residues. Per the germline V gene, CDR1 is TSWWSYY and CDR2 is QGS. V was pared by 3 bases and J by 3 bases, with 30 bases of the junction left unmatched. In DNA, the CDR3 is TGTGCTCTTGGGGACACCCCGAGGACTTCCTACAAGTACCGGGTAAAGTTCGCCGATAAACTCATCTTT. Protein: CALGDTPRTSYKYRVKFADKLIF.

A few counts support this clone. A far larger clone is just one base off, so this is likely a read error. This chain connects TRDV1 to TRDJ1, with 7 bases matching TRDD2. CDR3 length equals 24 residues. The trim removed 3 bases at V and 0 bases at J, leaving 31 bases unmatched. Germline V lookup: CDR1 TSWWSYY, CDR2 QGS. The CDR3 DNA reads TGTGCTCTTGGGGACTTTCCTACGAACATACCTATACTGAGGGAGATCAGGTACACCGATAAACTCATCTTT. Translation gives CALGDFPTNIPILREIRYTDKLIF.

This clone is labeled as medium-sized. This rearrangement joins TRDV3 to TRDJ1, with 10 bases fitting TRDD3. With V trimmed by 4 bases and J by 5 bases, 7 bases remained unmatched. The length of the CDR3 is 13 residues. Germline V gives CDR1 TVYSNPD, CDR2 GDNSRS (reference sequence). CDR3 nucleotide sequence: TGTGCCTGCGCAACGGGGGATACGGATAAACTCATCTTT. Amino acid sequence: CACATGDTDKLIF.

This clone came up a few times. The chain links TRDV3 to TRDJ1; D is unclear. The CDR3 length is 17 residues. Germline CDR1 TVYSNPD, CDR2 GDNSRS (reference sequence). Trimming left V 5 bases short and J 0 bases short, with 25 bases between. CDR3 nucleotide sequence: TGTGCCCTCAATCCCGCTCCCCCACCCGAGTACACCGATAAACTCATCTTT. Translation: CALNPAPPPEYTDKLIF. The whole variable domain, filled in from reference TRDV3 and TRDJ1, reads CDKVTQSSPDQTVASGSEVVLLCTYDTVYSNPDLFWYRIRPDYSFQFVFYGDNSRSEGADFTQGRFSVKHILTQKAFHLVISPVRTEDSATYYCALNPAPPPEYTDKLIFGKGTRVTVEP.

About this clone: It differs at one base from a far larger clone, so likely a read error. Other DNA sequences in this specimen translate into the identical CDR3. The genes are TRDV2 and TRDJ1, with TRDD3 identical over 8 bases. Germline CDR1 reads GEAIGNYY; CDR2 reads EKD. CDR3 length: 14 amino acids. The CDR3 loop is CACDALTGGLKLIF. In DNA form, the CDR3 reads TGCGCCTGTGACGCTCTAACTGGGGGTCTAAAACTCATCTTT.

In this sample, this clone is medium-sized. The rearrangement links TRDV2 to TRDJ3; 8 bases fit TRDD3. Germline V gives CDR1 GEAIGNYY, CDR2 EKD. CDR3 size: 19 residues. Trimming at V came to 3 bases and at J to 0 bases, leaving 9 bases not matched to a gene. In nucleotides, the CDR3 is TGTGCCTGTGACGCCCTACTGGGGGGTAGCTCCTGGGACACCCGACAGATGTTTTTC. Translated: CACDALLGGSSWDTRQMFF.